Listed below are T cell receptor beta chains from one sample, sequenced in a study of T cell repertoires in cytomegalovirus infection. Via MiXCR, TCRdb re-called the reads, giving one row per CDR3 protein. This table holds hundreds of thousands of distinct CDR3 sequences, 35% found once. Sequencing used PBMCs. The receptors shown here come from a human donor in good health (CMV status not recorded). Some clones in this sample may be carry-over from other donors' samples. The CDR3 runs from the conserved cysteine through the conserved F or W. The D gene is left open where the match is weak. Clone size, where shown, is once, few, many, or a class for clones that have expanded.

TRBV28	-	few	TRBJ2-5	CASSQSYQETQYF	TGTGCCAGCAGTCAATCTTACCAAGAGACCCAGTACTTC
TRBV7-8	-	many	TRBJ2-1	CASSLEAPSYNEQFF	TGTGCCAGCAGCTTAGAGGCTCCCTCCTACAATGAGCAGTTCTTC
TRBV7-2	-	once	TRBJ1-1	CSSSLDWVDTEAFF	TGTTCCAGCAGCTTAGATTGGGTCGACACGGAAGCTTTCTTT
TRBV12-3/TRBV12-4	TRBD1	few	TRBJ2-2	CASSFGARGLQNTGELFF	TGTGCCAGCAGTTTTGGGGCCAGGGGGCTTCAGAACACCGGGGAGCTGTTTTTT
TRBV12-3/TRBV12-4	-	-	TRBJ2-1	CASSFGGTHNEQFF	TGTGCCAGCAGTTTTGGTGGGACTCACAATGAGCAGTTCTTC
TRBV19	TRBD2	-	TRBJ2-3	CASTGLGATDTQYF	TGTGCCAGTACAGGACTAGGGGCCACAGATACGCAGTATTTT
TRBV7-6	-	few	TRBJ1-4	CASSFTALGEKLFF	TGTGCCAGCAGCTTTACAGCTCTCGGAGAAAAACTGTTTTTT
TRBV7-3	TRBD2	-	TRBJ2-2	CASSPYGLAGGPRNTGELFF	TGTGCCAGCAGCCCCTACGGACTAGCGGGGGGGCCTCGGAACACCGGGGAGCTGTTTTTT
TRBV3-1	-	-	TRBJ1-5	CASSQAGRGQPQHF	TGTGCCAGCAGCCAAGCAGGCCGGGGTCAGCCCCAGCATTTT
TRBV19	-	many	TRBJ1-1	CASSIVGAAFF	TGTGCCAGTAGTATAGTGGGGGCAGCTTTCTTT
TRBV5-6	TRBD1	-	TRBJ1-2	CASSPDRGLDGYTF	TGTGCCAGCAGCCCGGACAGGGGGCTAGATGGCTACACCTTC
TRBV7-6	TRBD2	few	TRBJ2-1	CASSLIGLAEYNEQFF	TGTGCCAGCAGCTTAATAGGACTAGCGGAATACAATGAGCAGTTCTTC
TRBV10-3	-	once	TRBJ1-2	CAIRSREEGDHGYTF	TGTGCCATCCGGTCGAGGGAGGAAGGGGACCATGGCTACACCTTC
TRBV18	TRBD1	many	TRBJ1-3	CASSPQGDGNTIYF	TGTGCCAGCTCACCTCAGGGGGATGGAAACACCATATATTTT
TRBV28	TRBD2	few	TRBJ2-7	CASSRLAVRQYF	TGTGCCAGCAGTAGACTAGCAGTCCGCCAGTACTTC
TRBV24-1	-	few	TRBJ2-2	CATSARDRDTGELFF	TGTGCCACCAGTGCGAGGGACCGAGACACCGGGGAGCTGTTTTTT
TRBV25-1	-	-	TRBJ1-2	CASSGGQDGIPGGYTF	TGTGCCAGCAGTGGTGGGCAGGATGGGATACCGGGTGGCTACACCTTC
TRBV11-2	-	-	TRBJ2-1	CASSDGTYNEQFF	TGTGCCAGCAGCGATGGGACATACAATGAGCAGTTCTTC
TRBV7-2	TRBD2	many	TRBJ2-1	CASSPGTSGRASQWFF	TGTGCCAGCAGCCCTGGGACTAGCGGGAGGGCCAGTCAGTGGTTCTTC
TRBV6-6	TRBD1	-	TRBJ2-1	CASSYSGATGGSNKQFF	TGTGCCAGCAGTTACTCAGGGGCCACAGGGGGCAGCAATAAGCAGTTCTTC
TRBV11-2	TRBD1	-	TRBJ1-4	CASSPDRAGDEKLFF	TGTGCCAGCAGCCCGGACAGGGCGGGGGATGAAAAACTGTTTTTT
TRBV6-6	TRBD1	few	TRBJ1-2	CASSGQALNYGYTF	TGTGCCAGCTCGGGACAGGCCCTTAACTATGGCTACACCTTC
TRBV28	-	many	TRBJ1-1	CASSSHQAKQAFF	TGTGCCAGCAGCTCACATCAAGCAAAGCAAGCTTTCTTT
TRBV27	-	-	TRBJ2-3	CASSFLGRGVGDTQYF	TGTGCCAGCAGTTTCTTAGGCAGGGGTGTAGGAGATACGCAGTATTTT
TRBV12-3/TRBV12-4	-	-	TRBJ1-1	CASTPSRDTEAFF	TGTGCCAGCACCCCGTCCAGGGATACTGAAGCTTTCTTT
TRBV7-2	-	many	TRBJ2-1	CASSLGRNDNEQFF	TGTGCCAGCAGCCTGGGACGGAATGACAATGAGCAGTTCTTC
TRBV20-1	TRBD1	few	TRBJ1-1	CSARQGGNTEAFF	TGCAGTGCTAGGCAAGGGGGCAACACTGAAGCTTTCTTT
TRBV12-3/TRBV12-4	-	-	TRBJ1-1	CASSQYNRVTEAFF	TGTGCCAGCAGCCAGTACAACAGGGTTACTGAAGCTTTCTTT
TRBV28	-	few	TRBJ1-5	CASTQVRGTTSNQPQHF	TGTGCCAGCACTCAAGTGAGGGGGACTACGAGCAATCAGCCCCAGCATTTT
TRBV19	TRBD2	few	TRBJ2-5	CASRTSGRIYETQYF	TGTGCCAGTAGGACTAGCGGGAGGATCTATGAGACCCAGTACTTC
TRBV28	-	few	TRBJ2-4	CASTTPTGSYNIQYF	TGTGCCAGCACCACCCCGACGGGGAGTTACAACATTCAGTACTTC
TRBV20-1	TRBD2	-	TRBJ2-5	CSARGVLAEETQYF	TGCAGTGCTAGGGGAGTCCTAGCGGAAGAGACCCAGTACTTC
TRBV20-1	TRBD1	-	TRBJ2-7	CSAPSGGHYEQYF	TGCAGTGCTCCCTCAGGGGGCCACTACGAGCAGTACTTC
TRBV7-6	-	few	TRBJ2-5	CASSATRTEETQYF	TGTGCCAGCAGCGCGACCAGGACAGAAGAGACCCAGTACTTC
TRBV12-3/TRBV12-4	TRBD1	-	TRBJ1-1	CASRTRQGVGTEAFF	TGTGCCAGCAGGACCCGACAGGGGGTAGGGACTGAAGCTTTCTTT
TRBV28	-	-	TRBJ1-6	CASSLSPYNSPLHF	TGTGCCAGCAGTTTAAGCCCATATAATTCACCCCTCCACTTT
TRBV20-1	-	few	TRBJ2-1	CSARDALRGVRWDEQFF	TGCAGTGCTAGAGATGCTCTGAGAGGAGTCCGTTGGGATGAGCAGTTCTTC
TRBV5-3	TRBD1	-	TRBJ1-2	CASSGQEAYGYTF	TGTGCCAGCAGCGGACAGGAGGCATATGGCTACACCTTC
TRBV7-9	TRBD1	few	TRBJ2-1	CASSSIWGQTDNEQFF	TGTGCCAGCAGCTCGATTTGGGGACAGACCGACAATGAGCAGTTCTTC
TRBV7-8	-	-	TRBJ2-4	CASSLDAGAMGSAKNIKYF	TGTGCCAGCAGCTTAGACGCAGGGGCTATGGGCTCGGCCAAAAACATTAAGTACTTC
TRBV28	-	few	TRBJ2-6	CASSLLANVLTF	TGTGCCAGCAGTTTATTGGCCAACGTCCTGACTTTC
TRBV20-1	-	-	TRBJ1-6	CSARDLFAQGSSYNSPLHF	TGCAGTGCTAGAGATCTTTTTGCACAGGGAAGCTCCTATAATTCACCCCTCCACTTT
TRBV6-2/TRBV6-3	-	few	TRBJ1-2	CASSYPSIGINYGYTF	TGTGCCAGCAGTTACCCCTCGATAGGGATCAACTATGGCTACACCTTC
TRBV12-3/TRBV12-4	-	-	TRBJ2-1	CASSLNLGGSVAGEQFF	TGTGCCAGCAGTTTGAACCTAGGCGGGTCCGTGGCTGGTGAGCAGTTCTTC
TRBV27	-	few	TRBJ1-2	CASSLRPGVGYGYTF	TGTGCCAGCAGTTTACGGCCAGGGGTGGGCTATGGCTACACCTTC
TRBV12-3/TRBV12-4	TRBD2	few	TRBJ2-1	CASSRTSGVVGHEQFF	TGTGCCAGCAGTAGGACTAGCGGGGTGGTTGGCCATGAGCAGTTCTTC
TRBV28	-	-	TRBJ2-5	CASSELGWGQETQYF	TGTGCCAGCAGTGAGCTAGGTTGGGGCCAAGAGACCCAGTACTTC
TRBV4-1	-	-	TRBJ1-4	CASSVRTDEKLFF	TGCGCCAGCAGCGTACGTACTGACGAAAAACTGTTTTTT
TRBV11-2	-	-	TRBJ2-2	CASSLDRYTGELFF	TGTGCCAGCAGCCTTGACAGATACACCGGGGAGCTGTTTTTT
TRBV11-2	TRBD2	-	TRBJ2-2	CASSTRTSGGIGELFF	TGTGCCAGCAGCACCCGGACTAGCGGGGGGATCGGGGAGCTGTTTTTT
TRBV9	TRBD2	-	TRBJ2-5	CASSVGLAGANLETQYF	TGTGCCAGCAGCGTAGGACTAGCGGGGGCCAATCTCGAGACCCAGTACTTC
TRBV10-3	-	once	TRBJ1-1	CAITTQLNTEAFF	TGTGCCATCACAACACAGCTGAACACTGAAGCTTTCTTT
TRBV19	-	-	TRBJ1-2	CASIDLQIGYGYTF	TGTGCCAGTATCGACCTCCAGATTGGTTATGGCTACACCTTC
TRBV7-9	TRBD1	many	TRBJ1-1	CASSPGQTNTEAFF	TGTGCCAGCAGCCCGGGACAGACGAACACTGAAGCTTTCTTT
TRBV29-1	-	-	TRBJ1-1	CSVRGLLGKGFDTEAFF	TGCAGCGTGAGGGGCCTCCTGGGAAAGGGATTTGACACTGAAGCTTTCTTT
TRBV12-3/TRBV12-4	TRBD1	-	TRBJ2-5	CSSKDRFQETKYF	TGTTCCAGCAAGGACAGGTTCCAAGAGACCAAGTACTTC
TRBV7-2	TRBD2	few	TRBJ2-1	CASSLGGRGQFF	TGTGCCAGCAGCTTAGGCGGGAGAGGGCAGTTCTTC